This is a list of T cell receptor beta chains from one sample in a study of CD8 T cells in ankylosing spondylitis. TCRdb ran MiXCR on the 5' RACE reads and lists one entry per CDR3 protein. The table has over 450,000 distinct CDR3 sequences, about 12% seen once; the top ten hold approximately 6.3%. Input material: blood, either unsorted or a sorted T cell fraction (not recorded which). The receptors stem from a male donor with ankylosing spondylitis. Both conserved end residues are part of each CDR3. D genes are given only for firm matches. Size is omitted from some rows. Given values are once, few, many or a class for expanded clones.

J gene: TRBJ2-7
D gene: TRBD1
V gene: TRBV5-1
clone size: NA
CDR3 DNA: TGCGCCAGCAGCGGGACAGGGACCTACGAGCAGTACTTC
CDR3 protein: CASSGTGTYEQYF

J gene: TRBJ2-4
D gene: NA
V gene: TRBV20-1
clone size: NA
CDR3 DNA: TGCAGTGCTAGAGACCGAAGTCGGACGACTAGCCGACGACAGGTTCAGTACTTC
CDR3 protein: CSARDRSRTTSRRQVQYF

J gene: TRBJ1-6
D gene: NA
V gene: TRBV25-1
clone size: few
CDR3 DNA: TGTGCCAGCAGTGAATTGGTCGGAGTATCACCCCTCCACTTT
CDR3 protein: CASSELVGVSPLHF

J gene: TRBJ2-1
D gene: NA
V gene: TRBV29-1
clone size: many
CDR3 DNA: TGCAGCGTTGGACGTCGAATGACGAACAATGAGCAGTTCTTC
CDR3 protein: CSVGRRMTNNEQFF

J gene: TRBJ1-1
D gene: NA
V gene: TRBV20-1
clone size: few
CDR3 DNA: TGCAGTGCTAGAGCTCAGCTCATGAACACTGAAGCTTTCTTT
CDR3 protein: CSARAQLMNTEAFF

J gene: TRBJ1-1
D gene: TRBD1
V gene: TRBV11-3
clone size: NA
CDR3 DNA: TGTGCCAGCAGCTTAGACCCGGACAGGTACACTGAAGCTTTCTTT
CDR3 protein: CASSLDPDRYTEAFF

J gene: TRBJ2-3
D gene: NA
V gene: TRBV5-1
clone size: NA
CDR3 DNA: TGCGCCAGCAGCTTGGCCTCTAGAGATACGCAGTATTTT
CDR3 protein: CASSLASRDTQYF

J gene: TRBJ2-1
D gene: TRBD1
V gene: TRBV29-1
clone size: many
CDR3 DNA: TGCAGCGTCGTGGGACAGGGGTACAATGAGCAGTTCTTC
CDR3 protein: CSVVGQGYNEQFF

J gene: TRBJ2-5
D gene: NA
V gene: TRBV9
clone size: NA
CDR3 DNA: TGTGCCAGCAGCGTTCAGGGGCTACAAGGGACCCAGTACTTC
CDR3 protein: CASSVQGLQGTQYF

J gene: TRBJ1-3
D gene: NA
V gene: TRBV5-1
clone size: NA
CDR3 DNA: TGCGCCAGCGCTTTACTACCCGACGGCTCTGGAAACACCATATATTTT
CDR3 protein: CASALLPDGSGNTIYF

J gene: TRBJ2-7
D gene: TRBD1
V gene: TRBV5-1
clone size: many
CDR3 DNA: TGCGCCAGCGACGAGGGGAACAGGGGGCGAAGCGAGCAGTACTTC
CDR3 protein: CASDEGNRGRSEQYF

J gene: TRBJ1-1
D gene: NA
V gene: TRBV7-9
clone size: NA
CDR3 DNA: TGTGCCAGCAGCTTAGCGCACAACACTGAAGCTTTCTTT
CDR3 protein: CASSLAHNTEAFF

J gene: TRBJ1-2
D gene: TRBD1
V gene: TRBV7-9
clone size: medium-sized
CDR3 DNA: TGTGCCAGCAGCTCATGGGACAGGGTCTATGGCTACACCTTC
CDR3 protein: CASSSWDRVYGYTF

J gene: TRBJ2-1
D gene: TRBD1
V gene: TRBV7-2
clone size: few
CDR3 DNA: TGTGCCAGCAGCATGCGGTCAGGGGGTATCAATGAGCAGTTCTTC
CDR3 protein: CASSMRSGGINEQFF

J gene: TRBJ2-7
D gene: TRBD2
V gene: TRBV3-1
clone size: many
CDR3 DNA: TGTGCCAGCAGCCTGACTAGCGGGAGTCGAGAGCAGTACTTC
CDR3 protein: CASSLTSGSREQYF

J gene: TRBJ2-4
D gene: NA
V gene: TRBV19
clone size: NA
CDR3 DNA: TGTGCCAGTAGTACTTTGACAGGTTCTCGGGGAAACATTCAGTACTTC
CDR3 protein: CASSTLTGSRGNIQYF

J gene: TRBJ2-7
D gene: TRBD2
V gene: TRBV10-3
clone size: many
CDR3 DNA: TGTGCCATCAGTGGGGGACTAGCGGGTACCTACGAGCAGTACTTC
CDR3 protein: CAISGGLAGTYEQYF

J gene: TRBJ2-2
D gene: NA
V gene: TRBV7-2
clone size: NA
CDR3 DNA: TGTGCCAGCAGCTCCCCCCCAGGTCCCACCGGGGCGCTGTTTTTT
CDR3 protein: CASSSPPGPTGALFF

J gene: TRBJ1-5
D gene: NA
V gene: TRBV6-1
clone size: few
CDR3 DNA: TGTGCCAGCAGGGTATATATCAGGGGCGCTAGTCAGCCCCAGCATTTT
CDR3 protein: CASRVYIRGASQPQHF

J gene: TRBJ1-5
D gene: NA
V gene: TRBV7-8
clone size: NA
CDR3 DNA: TGTGCCAGCAGCTTAGCGTTTCAGCCCCAGCATTTT
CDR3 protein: CASSLAFQPQHF

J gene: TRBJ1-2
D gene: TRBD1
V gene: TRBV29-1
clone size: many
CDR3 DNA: TGCAGCGTTGAAGACCTCGACAGGGGAAGCCTCTATGGCTACACCTTC
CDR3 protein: CSVEDLDRGSLYGYTF

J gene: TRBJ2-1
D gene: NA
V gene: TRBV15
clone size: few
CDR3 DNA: TGTGCCACCAGCAGAGATAAAGGGGCATACAATGAGCAGTTCTTC
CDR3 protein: CATSRDKGAYNEQFF

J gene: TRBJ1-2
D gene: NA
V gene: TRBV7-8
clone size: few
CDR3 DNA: TGTGCCAGCAGCCCAAGAACTAATCGGATCTATGGCTACACCTTC
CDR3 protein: CASSPRTNRIYGYTF

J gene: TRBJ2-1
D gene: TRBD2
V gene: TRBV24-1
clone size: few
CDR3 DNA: TGTGCCACCAGTGAAGGGACTAGCGGCAACAATGAGCAGTTCTTC
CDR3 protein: CATSEGTSGNNEQFF

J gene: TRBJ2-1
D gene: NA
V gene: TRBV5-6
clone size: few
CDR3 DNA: TGTGCCAGCAGCCACGGGAACTACAATGAGCAGTTCTTC
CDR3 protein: CASSHGNYNEQFF

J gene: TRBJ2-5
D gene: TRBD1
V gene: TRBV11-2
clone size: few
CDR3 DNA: TGTGCCAGCAGCCAGATCCCGGGACAGGTTCGGCGCCAAGAGACCCAGTACTTC
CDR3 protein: CASSQIPGQVRRQETQYF

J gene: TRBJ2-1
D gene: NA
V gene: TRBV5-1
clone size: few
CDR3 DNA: TGCGCCAGCAGCTTGGACCCGACAGGGAGGAATGAGCAGTTCTTC
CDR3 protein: CASSLDPTGRNEQFF

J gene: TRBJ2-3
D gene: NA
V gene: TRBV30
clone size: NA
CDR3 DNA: TGTGCCTGGGGATTGGATTCGTTGGATACGCAGTATTTT
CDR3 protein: CAWGLDSLDTQYF

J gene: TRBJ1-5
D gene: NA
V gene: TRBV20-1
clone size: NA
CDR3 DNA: TGCAGTGCCTCAATTGGGGTTGATCAGCCCCAGCATTTT
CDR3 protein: CSASIGVDQPQHF

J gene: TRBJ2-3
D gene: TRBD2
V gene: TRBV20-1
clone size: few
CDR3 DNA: TGCAGTGCTATCAATATAGCGGGAGGGATAGCGGATACGCAGTATTTT
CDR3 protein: CSAINIAGGIADTQYF

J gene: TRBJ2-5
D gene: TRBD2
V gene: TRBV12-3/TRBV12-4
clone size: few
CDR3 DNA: TGTGCCACCCGGGCCGGGAGGATTCCCCAAGAGACCCAGTACTTC
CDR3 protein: CATRAGRIPQETQYF

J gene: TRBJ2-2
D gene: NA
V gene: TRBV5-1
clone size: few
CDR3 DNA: TGCGCCAGCAGCTTGGACAGGCCGAAAACCGGGGAGCTGTTTTTT
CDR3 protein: CASSLDRPKTGELFF